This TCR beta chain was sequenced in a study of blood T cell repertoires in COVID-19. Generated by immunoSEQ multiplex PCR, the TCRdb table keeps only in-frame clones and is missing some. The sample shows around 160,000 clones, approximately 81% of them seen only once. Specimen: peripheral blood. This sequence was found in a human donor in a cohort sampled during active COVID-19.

The CDR3 sequence: CASRDRGRADTQYF. The CDR3 DNA reads as TGTGCCAGTAGAGACAGGGGGCGAGCAGATACGCAGTATTTT. V and J are TRBV19 and TRBJ2-3, with 10 bases that match TRBD1. The CDR3 loop spans 14 amino acids. Unmatched junction bases numbered 4, after V lost 6 bases and J lost 4 bases. Germline values: CDR1 LNHDA, CDR2 SQIVND (reference sequence). The full variable domain, its missing parts supplied by reference TRBV19 and TRBJ2-3, is DGGITQSPKYLFRKEGQNVTLSCEQNLNHDAMYWYRQDPGQGLRLIYYSQIVNDFQKGDIAEGYSVSREKKESFPLTVTSAQKNPTAFYLCASRDRGRADTQYFGPGTRLTVL.